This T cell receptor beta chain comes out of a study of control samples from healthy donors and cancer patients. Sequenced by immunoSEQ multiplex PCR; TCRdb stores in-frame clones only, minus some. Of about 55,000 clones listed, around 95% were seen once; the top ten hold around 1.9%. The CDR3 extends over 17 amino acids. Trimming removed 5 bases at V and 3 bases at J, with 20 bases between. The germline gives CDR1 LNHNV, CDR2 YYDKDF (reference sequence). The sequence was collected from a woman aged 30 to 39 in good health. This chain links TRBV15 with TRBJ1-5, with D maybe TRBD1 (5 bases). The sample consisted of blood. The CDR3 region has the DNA TGTGCCACCAGCGGGGTGCCGGGGGGTCCGGTCAATCAGCCCCAGCATTTT. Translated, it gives CATSGVPGGPVNQPQHF.